The rows below give T cell receptor beta chains drawn from one sample of a study of blood T cell repertoires in COVID-19. Method: immunoSEQ multiplex PCR; TCRdb's copy keeps in-frame clones and lacks some. The sample shows about 250,000 clones, around 88% of them seen only once. Sequencing input: peripheral blood. The receptor source for this set is a man between 40 and 49 years old with active or convalescent COVID-19. Each CDR3 is given with its conserved first and last residue.

>TRBV30|TRBJ1-5
CAWSAVGGWQPQHF
>TRBV11-3|TRBJ1-1
CASIGETSTEAFF
>TRBV19|TRBJ1-6
CASSPDGTKSSYNSPLHF
>TRBV7-2|TRBJ2-7
CASSLMAGSAEEQYF
>TRBV10-3|TRBJ2-1
CAIRGQGSDIVNEQFF
>TRBV7-9|TRBJ2-3
CASSSMTSGASTDTQYF
>TRBV30|TRBJ2-1
CAWSALNEQFF
>TRBV12-3/TRBV12-4|TRBJ1-2
CASSYGHVDGYTF
>TRBV3-1/TRBV3-2|TRBJ1-4
CASSPRTGGGEKLFF
>TRBV30|TRBJ1-5
CAWSEWQGGQPQHF
>TRBV4-2|TRBJ2-1
CASSQEWGGSSYNEQFF
>TRBV29-1|TRBJ2-7
CSVGPHSSYEQYF
>TRBV6-2/TRBV6-3|TRBJ2-7
CASSGQTSGPYEQYF
>TRBV6-2/TRBV6-3|TRBJ2-3
CASSPGWSGGATDTQYF
>TRBV30|TRBJ1-1
CAWRGRGEAFF
>TRBV4-3|TRBJ2-2
CASSQGGGNTGELFF
>TRBV19|TRBJ2-7
CASRVVGKAGEYEQYF
>TRBV7-6|TRBJ2-1
CASSLLGGAYNEQFF